The clone carrying this T cell receptor beta chain showed up just once. The sample is drawn from a study of preoperative IRX-2 immunotherapy in early breast cancer. Sequencing was performed with immunoSEQ multiplex PCR; in TCRdb, only in-frame clones are kept and a portion is missing. The table records 20,000 to 30,000 clones, 85% to 90% of them present only once. Indicated treatment: preoperative locoregional IRX-2 cytokine immunotherapy. Samples came from a phase Ib trial of preoperative locoregional IRX-2 cytokine immunotherapy. CDR1 WSHSY and CDR2 SAAADI come from the germline V gene. The CDR3 loop spans 12 amino acids.

The chain carries TRBV10-2 and TRBJ1-2; D may be TRBD1 (6 bases). This receptor was obtained from a human donor with breast cancer. The input for sequencing was tumor tissue, taken after IRX-2 immunotherapy. The CDR3 loop reads CASAQGDGGYTF. In DNA form, the CDR3 reads TGCGCAAGCGCACAGGGTGACGGCGGCTACACCTTC.